Listed below are T cell receptor beta chains from one sample, sequenced in a study of blood T cell repertoires in COVID-19. The repertoire was sequenced with immunoSEQ multiplex PCR; TCRdb's copy has only in-frame clones and lacks some. The sample lists 180,000 or so clones, around 85% occurring once. Sequencing was performed on peripheral blood. Source of these receptors: a person between 65 and 80 years old with COVID-19, enrolled during active disease. Each CDR3 is given with its conserved first and last residue. Fields, in order: CDR3 length, clone size, D gene, J gene, V gene, CDR3 DNA, CDR3 protein. The D gene is left open where the match is weak. Clone size is shown for a subset of rows, as once, few, many or a class of expanded clone.

CDR3 length: 14; clone size: few; D gene: TRBD2; J gene: TRBJ2-7; V gene: TRBV7-9; CDR3 DNA: TGTGCCAGCAGCCGCGGGGGGGAAACCTACGAGCAGTACTTC; CDR3 protein: CASSRGGETYEQYF
CDR3 length: 15; clone size: -; D gene: TRBD1; J gene: TRBJ1-2; V gene: TRBV7-2; CDR3 DNA: TGTGCCAGCAGCTACCAAGGGGGACAGGGTGGAGGCTACACCTTC; CDR3 protein: CASSYQGGQGGGYTF
CDR3 length: 15; clone size: -; D gene: TRBD1; J gene: TRBJ1-5; V gene: TRBV4-3; CDR3 DNA: TGCGCCAGCAGCCCATTGACAGGGTTGAATCAGCCCCAGCATTTT; CDR3 protein: CASSPLTGLNQPQHF
CDR3 length: 13; clone size: -; D gene: -; J gene: TRBJ1-1; V gene: TRBV7-2; CDR3 DNA: TGTGCCAGCAGCTTAGCAGGGGCGAATGAAGCTTTCTTT; CDR3 protein: CASSLAGANEAFF
CDR3 length: 15; clone size: -; D gene: TRBD2; J gene: TRBJ2-5; V gene: TRBV7-2; CDR3 DNA: TGTGCCAGCACTATGGACGCGGGGGGAAAAGAGACCCAGTACTTC; CDR3 protein: CASTMDAGGKETQYF
CDR3 length: 15; clone size: -; D gene: -; J gene: TRBJ1-4; V gene: TRBV29-1; CDR3 DNA: TGCAGCGTTGAGGCTTCGGGGTGGTTTAATGAAAAACTGTTTTTT; CDR3 protein: CSVEASGWFNEKLFF
CDR3 length: 12; clone size: -; D gene: TRBD1; J gene: TRBJ2-7; V gene: TRBV18; CDR3 DNA: TGTGCCAGCTCAAGGGGGCCCTACGAGCAGTACTTC; CDR3 protein: CASSRGPYEQYF
CDR3 length: 17; clone size: -; D gene: TRBD2; J gene: TRBJ2-5; V gene: TRBV7-8; CDR3 DNA: TGTGCCAGCAGCTCCAGTCATGGGACTAGACAACAAGAGACCCAGTACTTC; CDR3 protein: CASSSSHGTRQQETQYF
CDR3 length: 16; clone size: -; D gene: -; J gene: TRBJ1-2; V gene: TRBV4-3; CDR3 DNA: TGCGCCAGCAGCCCGCGTCCGGGGTCCCTTAACTATGGCTACACCTTC; CDR3 protein: CASSPRPGSLNYGYTF
CDR3 length: 14; clone size: few; D gene: TRBD1; J gene: TRBJ1-1; V gene: TRBV7-2; CDR3 DNA: TGTGCCAGCAGCTCTGTAGACAGGGGCACTGAAGCTTTCTTT; CDR3 protein: CASSSVDRGTEAFF
CDR3 length: 13; clone size: -; D gene: TRBD1; J gene: TRBJ1-1; V gene: TRBV6-6; CDR3 DNA: TGTGCCAGCAGTTGGACAGGGAACACTGAAGCTTTCTTT; CDR3 protein: CASSWTGNTEAFF
CDR3 length: 15; clone size: once; D gene: TRBD1; J gene: TRBJ1-6; V gene: TRBV6-4; CDR3 DNA: TGTGCCAGCAGTGACAAGGACAGGGATAATTCACCCCTCCACTTT; CDR3 protein: CASSDKDRDNSPLHF
CDR3 length: 13; clone size: -; D gene: -; J gene: TRBJ2-5; V gene: TRBV7-2; CDR3 DNA: TGTGCCAGCAGCTTAATAGGGGTTGAGACCCAGTACTTC; CDR3 protein: CASSLIGVETQYF
CDR3 length: 15; clone size: -; D gene: TRBD1; J gene: TRBJ2-1; V gene: TRBV11-3; CDR3 DNA: TGTGCCAGCAGCTCCGGGACAGGGTTTGTCAATGAGCAGTTCTTC; CDR3 protein: CASSSGTGFVNEQFF
CDR3 length: 13; clone size: -; D gene: -; J gene: TRBJ1-4; V gene: TRBV19; CDR3 DNA: TGTGCCAGTAGTATGGTCGGAGGTGAAAAACTGTTTTTT; CDR3 protein: CASSMVGGEKLFF
CDR3 length: 15; clone size: -; D gene: -; J gene: TRBJ2-7; V gene: TRBV2; CDR3 DNA: TGTGCCAACCGGGGTGGGACATCTCGTTCTGGCGAGCAGTACTTC; CDR3 protein: CANRGGTSRSGEQYF
CDR3 length: 17; clone size: -; D gene: TRBD2; J gene: TRBJ2-3; V gene: TRBV5-4; CDR3 DNA: TGTGCCAGCAGCCTTCCCCTGGCGGGGGTTCTCACAGATACGCAGTATTTT; CDR3 protein: CASSLPLAGVLTDTQYF
CDR3 length: 15; clone size: -; D gene: -; J gene: TRBJ2-7; V gene: TRBV25-1; CDR3 DNA: TGTGCCAGCAGTGGAACAGGGTCCCTCTCCTACGAGCAGTACTTC; CDR3 protein: CASSGTGSLSYEQYF
CDR3 length: 15; clone size: -; D gene: -; J gene: TRBJ2-5; V gene: TRBV6-2/TRBV6-3; CDR3 DNA: TGTGCCAGCAGTGACACCGGGACAAACATAGAGACCCAGTACTTC; CDR3 protein: CASSDTGTNIETQYF
CDR3 length: 14; clone size: -; D gene: -; J gene: TRBJ2-7; V gene: TRBV28; CDR3 DNA: TGTGCCAGCAGTTTAGGTCGCAGGGGCTCCGAGCAGTACTTC; CDR3 protein: CASSLGRRGSEQYF
CDR3 length: 17; clone size: -; D gene: TRBD2; J gene: TRBJ2-3; V gene: TRBV11-2; CDR3 DNA: TGTGCCAGCAGCTTAGACTTCCAGCGGGGGCCATCAGATACGCAGTATTTT; CDR3 protein: CASSLDFQRGPSDTQYF
CDR3 length: 18; clone size: -; D gene: -; J gene: TRBJ1-4; V gene: TRBV7-4; CDR3 DNA: TGTGCCAGCAGCCTAACACTCCGACAGCCTGCAACTAATGAAAAACTGTTTTTT; CDR3 protein: CASSLTLRQPATNEKLFF
CDR3 length: 17; clone size: -; D gene: -; J gene: TRBJ1-1; V gene: TRBV14; CDR3 DNA: TGTGCCAGCAGCCAAACTCGAACCGGGACAATGAACACTGAAGCTTTCTTT; CDR3 protein: CASSQTRTGTMNTEAFF
CDR3 length: 15; clone size: -; D gene: -; J gene: TRBJ1-1; V gene: TRBV28; CDR3 DNA: TGTGCCAGCAGCTCGACTTCGGCGGGATACACTGAAGCTTTCTTT; CDR3 protein: CASSSTSAGYTEAFF
CDR3 length: 17; clone size: -; D gene: TRBD2; J gene: TRBJ2-1; V gene: TRBV6-6; CDR3 DNA: TGTGCCAGCAGTCCCCCGGGACTAACCAGCTCCTACAATGAGCAGTTCTTC; CDR3 protein: CASSPPGLTSSYNEQFF
CDR3 length: 16; clone size: -; D gene: TRBD1; J gene: TRBJ1-5; V gene: TRBV19; CDR3 DNA: TGTGCCAGTAGTATTATAGGACAGGGCCGCAATCAGCCCCAGCATTTT; CDR3 protein: CASSIIGQGRNQPQHF
CDR3 length: 13; clone size: once; D gene: TRBD1; J gene: TRBJ2-1; V gene: TRBV6-5; CDR3 DNA: TGTGCCATCCCGGGACAGGGTTACAATGAGCAGTTCTTC; CDR3 protein: CAIPGQGYNEQFF
CDR3 length: 13; clone size: -; D gene: TRBD1; J gene: TRBJ1-2; V gene: TRBV7-2; CDR3 DNA: TGTGCCAGCAGCTTTCCAGGGGGCGATGGCTACACCTTC; CDR3 protein: CASSFPGGDGYTF
CDR3 length: 12; clone size: -; D gene: -; J gene: TRBJ1-1; V gene: TRBV9; CDR3 DNA: TGTGCCAGCAGCCCCCCAGACAGGGAAGCTTTCTTT; CDR3 protein: CASSPPDREAFF
CDR3 length: 15; clone size: -; D gene: TRBD1; J gene: TRBJ1-4; V gene: TRBV7-2; CDR3 DNA: TGTGCCAGCAGCTGGGTGACAGGGGAAGGTGAAAAACTGTTTTTT; CDR3 protein: CASSWVTGEGEKLFF
CDR3 length: 17; clone size: once; D gene: TRBD1; J gene: TRBJ1-5; V gene: TRBV5-5; CDR3 DNA: TGTGCCAGCAGCTCATATGGACAGGGGCATATTAATCAGCCCCAGCATTTT; CDR3 protein: CASSSYGQGHINQPQHF
CDR3 length: 15; clone size: -; D gene: -; J gene: TRBJ2-5; V gene: TRBV3-1/TRBV3-2; CDR3 DNA: TGTGCCAGCAGCCAAGATCACAGCTTTGAAGAGACCCAGTACTTC; CDR3 protein: CASSQDHSFEETQYF
CDR3 length: 14; clone size: -; D gene: -; J gene: TRBJ2-3; V gene: TRBV27; CDR3 DNA: TGTGCCAGCACCCGACGGGTCAGCACAGATACGCAGTATTTT; CDR3 protein: CASTRRVSTDTQYF
CDR3 length: 17; clone size: -; D gene: TRBD2; J gene: TRBJ2-7; V gene: TRBV11-2; CDR3 DNA: TGTGCCAGCAGCCCCTGGTCCGTAGCGGGGGGAACCTACGAGCAGTACTTC; CDR3 protein: CASSPWSVAGGTYEQYF
CDR3 length: 14; clone size: -; D gene: -; J gene: TRBJ1-5; V gene: TRBV3-1/TRBV3-2; CDR3 DNA: TGTGCCAGCAGCTATACAGGAAGCAATCAGCCCCAGCATTTT; CDR3 protein: CASSYTGSNQPQHF
CDR3 length: 14; clone size: -; D gene: -; J gene: TRBJ1-6; V gene: TRBV7-2; CDR3 DNA: TGTGCCAGCAGCTTAACAGCAGTCGGTTCACCCCTCCACTTT; CDR3 protein: CASSLTAVGSPLHF
CDR3 length: 15; clone size: -; D gene: -; J gene: TRBJ1-1; V gene: TRBV19; CDR3 DNA: TGTGCCAGCAAGTTGGGGCAGGGTTCTTGGACTGAAGCTTTCTTT; CDR3 protein: CASKLGQGSWTEAFF
CDR3 length: 16; clone size: -; D gene: -; J gene: TRBJ2-7; V gene: TRBV19; CDR3 DNA: TGTGCCACTAGAGGTTTGGGCGCAGGGGGGCCCTACGAGCAGTACTTC; CDR3 protein: CATRGLGAGGPYEQYF
CDR3 length: 15; clone size: once; D gene: -; J gene: TRBJ1-1; V gene: TRBV28; CDR3 DNA: TGTGCCAGCAGTTTCTATAGCCTTTTGAACACTGAAGCTTTCTTT; CDR3 protein: CASSFYSLLNTEAFF
CDR3 length: 14; clone size: -; D gene: -; J gene: TRBJ1-6; V gene: TRBV27; CDR3 DNA: TGTGCCAGCCAATTTTCAGGGGTCGGGTCACCCCTCCACTTT; CDR3 protein: CASQFSGVGSPLHF
CDR3 length: 14; clone size: -; D gene: TRBD1; J gene: TRBJ2-7; V gene: TRBV2; CDR3 DNA: TGTGCCAGCAGACCCACAGGGGGCATTTACGAGCAGTACTTC; CDR3 protein: CASRPTGGIYEQYF
CDR3 length: 13; clone size: once; D gene: -; J gene: TRBJ1-6; V gene: TRBV27; CDR3 DNA: TGTGCCAGTGCGAACTCCTATAATTCACCCCTCCACTTT; CDR3 protein: CASANSYNSPLHF
CDR3 length: 18; clone size: many; D gene: TRBD1; J gene: TRBJ2-7; V gene: TRBV19; CDR3 DNA: TGTGCCAGTAGTATGAGAATAGCCGGGACAGGCTTTTCCTACGAGCAGTACTTC; CDR3 protein: CASSMRIAGTGFSYEQYF
CDR3 length: 14; clone size: -; D gene: TRBD2; J gene: TRBJ2-1; V gene: TRBV5-6; CDR3 DNA: TGTGCCAGCAGCTTGACTAGCGGATACAATGAGCAGTTCTTC; CDR3 protein: CASSLTSGYNEQFF
CDR3 length: 14; clone size: -; D gene: -; J gene: TRBJ2-5; V gene: TRBV13; CDR3 DNA: TGTGCCAGCAGCTTAGGGGCGGACCAAGAGACCCAGTACTTC; CDR3 protein: CASSLGADQETQYF
CDR3 length: 14; clone size: -; D gene: TRBD1; J gene: TRBJ1-4; V gene: TRBV5-5; CDR3 DNA: TGTGCCAGCAGCTCCGGGACAGTCTCTGAAAAACTGTTTTTT; CDR3 protein: CASSSGTVSEKLFF
CDR3 length: 15; clone size: -; D gene: -; J gene: TRBJ1-3; V gene: TRBV7-6; CDR3 DNA: TGTGCCAGCAGCTTAGTACACGGGGGTGGAAACACCATATATTTT; CDR3 protein: CASSLVHGGGNTIYF
CDR3 length: 13; clone size: -; D gene: -; J gene: TRBJ1-3; V gene: TRBV7-9; CDR3 DNA: TGTGCCAGCAGCTTGAGGGATCGAAACACCATATATTTT; CDR3 protein: CASSLRDRNTIYF
CDR3 length: 14; clone size: -; D gene: TRBD2; J gene: TRBJ2-1; V gene: TRBV30; CDR3 DNA: TGTGCCTGGAGTCGCGGGAGTTTCGACAATGAGCAGTTCTTC; CDR3 protein: CAWSRGSFDNEQFF